These 26 T cell receptor beta chains were all obtained from the same sample, sequenced in a study of cytomegalovirus exposure and HLA in healthy donors. PCR was performed using 60 Vbeta and 13 Jbeta primers. Sequenced by immunoSEQ multiplex PCR; TCRdb stores in-frame clones only, minus some. The data show 50,000 to 65,000 clones, around 75% seen once. Sequenced: PBMCs. These receptors all come from a man aged 45-65 years in good health and CMV-seropositive.

This chain joins TRBV13 and TRBJ1-1; TRBD1 is a possible D gene (5 bases). The ends were cut back, 1 base at V and 5 bases at J, with 8 bases in the middle. This CDR3 region has 13 residues. Germline V gene data show CDR1 as PRHDT and CDR2 as FYEKMQ (reference sequence). The CDR3 DNA sequence: TGTGCCAGCAGCTTAGCAGGGCTTACTGAAGCTTTCTTT. This encodes CASSLAGLTEAFF.

This sequence joins TRBV7-9 and TRBJ1-1, with D perhaps matching TRBD1 (5 bases). The germline gives CDR1 SEHNR, CDR2 FQNEAQ (reference sequence). Deletions cut 0 bases from V and 7 bases from J, with 15 bases between. The CDR3 has 15 residues. CDR3: CASSLAAGPSSEAFF. CDR3 nucleotides: TGTGCCAGCAGCTTAGCGGCGGGACCTTCGAGTGAAGCTTTCTTT.

DNA for the CDR3: TGTGCCAGCAGGGGGGCTGCTCAGCAAAATTCACCCCTCCACTTT. Translating it yields CASRGAAQQNSPLHF. This chain uses TRBV6-6 with TRBJ1-6; weak D call: TRBD1 (6 bases). CDR3 size: 15 residues. Trimming stripped 6 bases from V and 7 bases from J, with 16 bases between. Germline CDR1 and CDR2: MNHNY and SVGAGI (reference sequence).

The chain recombines TRBV10-3 with TRBJ1-5; 8 bases align to TRBD1. The CDR3 has 14 amino acids. The germline V gene has CDR1 ENHRY and CDR2 SYGVKD. With V trimmed by 4 bases and J by 3 bases, 2 bases remained unmatched. The CDR3 is CAISVDRDNQPQHF. The CDR3 region has the DNA TGTGCCATCAGTGTGGACAGGGACAATCAGCCCCAGCATTTT.

The chain joins TRBV2 to TRBJ1-4, with 10 bases that match TRBD1. Losses at the gene ends were 7 bases for V and 7 bases for J; bases not matched to a gene: 3. CDR1 is SNHLY, CDR2 FYNNEI, per germline. This CDR3 spans 13 amino acids. In DNA, the CDR3 is TGTGCCAGCATGGGACAGGGGCCTGAAAAACTGTTTTTT. This gives the protein CASMGQGPEKLFF.

The genes are TRBV6-5 and TRBJ2-2, with 11 bases that match TRBD1. Losses at the gene ends were 5 bases for V and 7 bases for J; bases not matched to a gene: 3. Germline CDR1 reads MNHEY; CDR2 reads SVGAGI. There are 14 residues in the CDR3. CDR3 amino acids: CASSRTGGIGELFF. CDR3 nucleotides: TGTGCCAGCAGTCGGACAGGGGGCATCGGGGAGCTGTTTTTT.

This clone was seen a handful of times. This sequence may be a read error, since a much larger clone differs from it by one base. The chain recombines TRBV9 with TRBJ2-7; D is perhaps TRBD1 (6 bases). Germline CDR1 reads SGDLS; CDR2 reads YYNGEE. The CDR3 loop spans 15 amino acids. CDR3 protein: CATSAQGPSSYEQYF. DNA of the CDR3: TGTGCCACCAGCGCCCAGGGGCCCAGCTCCTACGAGCAGTACTTC.

The chain uses TRBV7-6 and TRBJ1-6; 7 bases agree with TRBD1. V was pared by 0 bases and J by 7 bases, with 3 bases of the junction left unmatched. CDR1 SGHVS and CDR2 FNYEAQ come from the germline V gene. The CDR3 is made up of 15 amino acids. CDR3 bases: TGTGCCAGCAGCTTAGCGAAGGGGGCGAATTCACCCCTCCACTTT. Its translation is CASSLAKGANSPLHF. Together with reference TRBV7-6 and TRBJ1-6, the CDR3 gives the full variable domain: GAGVSQSPRYKVTKRGQDVALRCDPISGHVSLYWYRQALGQGPEFLTYFNYEAQQDKSGLPNDRFSAERPEGSISTLTIQRTEQRDSAMYRCASSLAKGANSPLHFGNGTRLTVT.

The chain has TRBV7-2 and TRBJ1-4; 7 positions match TRBD1. V was clipped by 5 bases and J by 8 bases; unmatched bases: 11. This CDR3 contains 15 residues. Germline V gene lookup returns CDR1 SGHTA and CDR2 FQGNSA. The CDR3 loop reads CASSIQGLGEEKLFF. CDR3 coding DNA: TGTGCCAGCAGCATACAGGGGCTGGGAGAAGAAAAACTGTTTTTT.

This rearrangement joins TRBV2 to TRBJ2-2; D call uncertain. Per germline, CDR1 SNHLY and CDR2 FYNNEI. The length of the CDR3 is 16 residues. Trimming left V 7 bases short and J 6 bases short, with 21 bases between. The DNA of the CDR3 is TGTGCCAGCACCTTTGGTAGCACATCGAATCCCGGGGAGCTGTTTTTT. This translates into CASTFGSTSNPGELFF.

A word on this clone: Sequence at one end of the junction differs from germline and may be a read error. The chain combines TRBV19 with TRBJ1-2; TRBD1 matches 7 bases. Germline lookup yields CDR1 LNHDA and CDR2 SQIVND (reference sequence). The length of the CDR3 is 17 residues. The CDR3: CVSSPRPGQPSIYGYTF. DNA of the CDR3: TGTGTCAGTAGTCCGAGACCGGGACAGCCTTCGATCTATGGCTACACCTTC.

The chain uses TRBV27 and TRBJ2-7; 9 bases agree with TRBD2. CDR1 MNHEY and CDR2 SMNVEV come from the germline V gene (reference sequence). Trimming at V came to 3 bases and at J to 2 bases, leaving 5 bases not matched to a gene. CDR3 length equals 15 residues. The CDR3: CASSFGTSSTYEQYF. For the CDR3, the DNA is TGTGCCAGCAGTTTTGGGACTAGCAGCACCTACGAGCAGTACTTC.

V is TRBV6-6 and J is TRBJ2-3; 8 nucleotides line up with TRBD2. The junction had 9 bases not matched to a gene; V was cut back by 7 bases and J by 0 bases. Germline lookup yields CDR1 MNHNY and CDR2 SVGAGI (reference sequence). CDR3 length: 16 residues. The CDR3 sequence: CASTTGGYTSTDTQYF. The CDR3 DNA reads as TGTGCCAGCACTACGGGGGGGTACACTAGCACAGATACGCAGTATTTT.

In the case of this clone: The junction does not match germline at one end; this may be a read error. The genes are TRBV6-1 and TRBJ1-2, with D hard to call. The germline V gene encodes CDR1 MNHNS and CDR2 SASEGT. CDR3 size: 13 residues. In DNA form, the CDR3 reads TGTGCCATTAATCCGGGGTACGGCTATGGCTACTCCTTC. Its protein product is CAINPGYGYGYSF.

The genes are TRBV29-1 and TRBJ1-1, with a weak D call TRBD1 (6 bases). This CDR3 contains 13 residues. V was shortened by 7 bases and J by 6 bases, with 18 bases between the two germline ends. From germline, CDR1 is SQVTM and CDR2 ANQGSEA. CDR3 loop: CSASSGDRAEAFF. DNA for the CDR3: TGCAGCGCGAGCTCAGGGGACCGCGCTGAAGCTTTCTTT.

The rearrangement uses TRBV19 and TRBJ1-4; 10 bases are shared with TRBD1. Germline CDR1 is LNHDA and CDR2 is SQIVND (reference sequence). Trimming removed 6 bases from V and 3 bases from J; junction bases left unmatched: 7. This CDR3 is 16 amino acids long. The CDR3 loop reads CASRKDRGRPNEKLFF. In nucleotides, the CDR3 is TGTGCCAGTAGAAAGGACAGGGGGAGACCTAATGAAAAACTGTTTTTT.

V is TRBV6-5 and J is TRBJ2-7; the match to TRBD2 covers 11 bases. Germline loops: CDR1 MNHEY, CDR2 SVGAGI. The CDR3 spans 14 residues. The trim removed 8 bases at V and 3 bases at J, leaving 6 bases unmatched. The CDR3 sequence is CASGRGLADYEQYF. The CDR3 DNA reads TGTGCCAGCGGAAGGGGACTAGCGGACTACGAGCAGTACTTC.

The rearrangement links TRBV5-6 to TRBJ1-2; the match to TRBD1 covers 10 bases. Germline assignment: CDR1 SGHDT and CDR2 YYEEEE. V shed 4 bases, J shed 5 bases, and the junction held 2 bases outside the gene matches. The CDR3 sequence is 13 residues long. The CDR3 bases are TGTGCCAGCAGCCAGGACAGGGGGTATGGCTACACCTTC. This gives the protein CASSQDRGYGYTF.

The chain combines TRBV30 with TRBJ2-7; D unclear. Germline loops: CDR1 GTSNPN, CDR2 SVGIG (reference sequence). V was cut by 1 base and J by 7 bases, with 8 bases left in between. This CDR3 is 11 amino acids long. DNA of the CDR3: TGTGCCTGGAGTGGCACCGGGGAGCAGTACTTC. This gives the protein CAWSGTGEQYF.

V usage is TRBV5-6 and J usage is TRBJ1-5; the match to TRBD1 covers 7 bases. The CDR3 has 17 amino acids. V shed 0 bases and J 0 bases; nucleotides not matched to a gene: 6. CDR1 and CDR2 from the germline V gene are SGHDT and YYEEEE. CDR3 loop: CASSLAGTEYSNQPQHF. CDR3 bases: TGTGCCAGCAGCTTGGCCGGGACAGAGTATAGCAATCAGCCCCAGCATTTT. Using reference TRBV5-6 and TRBJ1-5 for the parts outside the CDR3, the full variable domain is DAGVTQSPTHLIKTRGQQVTLRCSPKSGHDTVSWYQQALGQGPQFIFQYYEEEERQRGNFPDRFSGHQFPNYSSELNVNALLLGDSALYLCASSLAGTEYSNQPQHFGDGTRLSIL.

The chain is built from TRBV11-1 and TRBJ2-7; 7 nucleotides align to TRBD1. The J segment lost 7 bases and the V segment lost 4 bases, leaving 13 bases of the junction unmatched. This CDR3 contains 15 residues. Per the germline V gene, CDR1 is SGHAT and CDR2 is FQDESV (reference sequence). The CDR3 DNA is TGTGCCAGCAGCTGGGAAGGGGGCATTGGTTGGGAGCAGTACTTC. Translation gives CASSWEGGIGWEQYF.

Concerning this clone itself: A far larger clone differs by one base, so this is likely a read error. The V call is TRBV5-5, the J call TRBJ2-1; 13 bases line up with TRBD2. Germline loops: CDR1 SGHKS, CDR2 YYEKEE (reference sequence). Trimming cost V 3 bases and J 6 bases; bases outside gene matches: 12. The CDR3 spans 18 residues. The CDR3 region has the DNA TGTGCCAGCAGCTCGACTAGCGGGAGGACAGGCTTTGCCAATGAGCAGTTCTTC. Translation gives CASSSTSGRTGFANEQFF.

The genes are TRBV7-9 and TRBJ2-7, with a possible D match to TRBD2 (7 bases). Trimming pared 5 bases from V and 3 bases from J, leaving 14 bases between. Per germline, CDR1 SEHNR and CDR2 FQNEAQ (reference sequence). The CDR3 has 14 residues. CDR3 in amino acids: CASSKGGGSYEQYF. The CDR3 coding sequence is TGTGCCAGCAGCAAGGGGGGCGGGAGCTACGAGCAGTACTTC.

The J gene is TRBJ2-7, the V gene TRBV5-1; tentatively, D is TRBD1 (6 bases). With 3 bases removed from V and 1 base from J, the gap between germline ends came to 11 bases. Germline V gives CDR1 SGHRS, CDR2 YFSETQ. CDR3 length: 14 residues. The CDR3 sequence: CASSSQGGSYEQYF. In nucleotides, the CDR3 is TGCGCCAGCAGCTCACAGGGTGGGTCCTACGAGCAGTACTTC.

This clone has just one count. The chain links TRBV18 to TRBJ1-2; tentative D call: TRBD1 (6 bases). In germline, CDR1 is KGHSH, CDR2 LQKENI. Trimming shortened V by 6 bases and J by 6 bases, and 14 bases separated the two germline ends. This CDR3 is built from 13 residues. The CDR3 DNA sequence: TGTGCCAGCTCCAGAGGGGGGGCGGATGGCTACACCTTC. Amino acids: CASSRGGADGYTF. The full variable domain, its missing parts supplied by reference TRBV18 and TRBJ1-2, is NAGVMQNPRHLVRRRGQEARLRCSPMKGHSHVYWYRQLPEEGLKFMVYLQKENIIDESGMPKERFSAEFPKEGPSILRIQQVVRGDSAAYFCASSRGGADGYTFGSGTRLTVV.

The chain carries TRBV7-2 and TRBJ1-2, with 8 bases fitting TRBD1. The germline V gene has CDR1 SGHTA and CDR2 FQGNSA. The CDR3 extends over 16 amino acids. Losses at the gene ends were 4 bases for V and 7 bases for J; bases not matched to a gene: 14. Written as DNA, the CDR3 is TGTGCCAGCAGCTCCCGTCCCGGACAGGGTGGAGGTGGCTACACCTTC. It translates to CASSSRPGQGGGGYTF.